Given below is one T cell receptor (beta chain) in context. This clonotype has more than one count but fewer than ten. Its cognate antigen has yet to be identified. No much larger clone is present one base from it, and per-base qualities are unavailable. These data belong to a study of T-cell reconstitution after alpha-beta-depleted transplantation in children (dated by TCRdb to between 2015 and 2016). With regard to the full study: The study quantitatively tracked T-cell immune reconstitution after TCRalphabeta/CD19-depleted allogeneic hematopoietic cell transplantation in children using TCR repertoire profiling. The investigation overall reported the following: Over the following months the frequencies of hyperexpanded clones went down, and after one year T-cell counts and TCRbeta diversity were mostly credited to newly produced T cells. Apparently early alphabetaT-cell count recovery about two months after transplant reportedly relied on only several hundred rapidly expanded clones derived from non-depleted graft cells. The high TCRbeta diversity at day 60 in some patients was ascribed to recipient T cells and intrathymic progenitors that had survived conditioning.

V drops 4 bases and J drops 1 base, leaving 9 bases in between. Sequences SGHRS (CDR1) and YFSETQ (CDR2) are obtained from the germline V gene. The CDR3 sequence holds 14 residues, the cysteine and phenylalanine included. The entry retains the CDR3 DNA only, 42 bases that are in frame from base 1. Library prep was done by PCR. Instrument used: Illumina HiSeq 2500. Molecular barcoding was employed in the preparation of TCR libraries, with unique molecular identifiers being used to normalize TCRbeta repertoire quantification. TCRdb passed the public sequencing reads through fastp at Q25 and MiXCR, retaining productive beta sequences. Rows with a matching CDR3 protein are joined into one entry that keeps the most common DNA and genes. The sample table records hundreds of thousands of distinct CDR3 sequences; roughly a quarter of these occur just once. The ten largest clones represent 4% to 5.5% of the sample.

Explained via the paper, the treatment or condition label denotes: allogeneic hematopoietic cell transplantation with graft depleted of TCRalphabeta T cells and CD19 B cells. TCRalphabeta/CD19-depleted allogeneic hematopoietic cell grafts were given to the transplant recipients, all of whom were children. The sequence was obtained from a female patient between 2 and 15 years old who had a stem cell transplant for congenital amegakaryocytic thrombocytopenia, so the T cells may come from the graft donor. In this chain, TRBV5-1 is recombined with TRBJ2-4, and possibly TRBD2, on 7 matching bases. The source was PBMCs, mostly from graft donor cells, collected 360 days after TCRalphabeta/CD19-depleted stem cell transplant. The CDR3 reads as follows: CASSEGGAKNIQYF. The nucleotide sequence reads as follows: TGCGCCAGCAGCGAGGGGGGGGCCAAAAACATTCAGTACTTC.